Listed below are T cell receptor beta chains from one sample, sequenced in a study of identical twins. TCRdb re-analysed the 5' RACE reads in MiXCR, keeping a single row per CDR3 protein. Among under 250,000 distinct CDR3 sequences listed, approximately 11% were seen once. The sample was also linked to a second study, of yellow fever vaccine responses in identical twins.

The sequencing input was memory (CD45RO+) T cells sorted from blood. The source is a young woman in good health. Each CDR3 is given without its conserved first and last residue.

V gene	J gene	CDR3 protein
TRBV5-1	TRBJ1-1	ASSLAQLNTEAF
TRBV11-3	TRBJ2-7	ARIIGTSYEQY
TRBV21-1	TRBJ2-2	ASSNGGQANTGELF
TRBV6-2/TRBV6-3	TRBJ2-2	ASSEQGTNTGELF
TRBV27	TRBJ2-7	ASSSRLAAPSYEQY
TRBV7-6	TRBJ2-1	ASSLAGLAGAAYNEQF
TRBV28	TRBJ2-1	ASSFTTSGSYNEQF
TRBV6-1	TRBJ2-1	ASRKGKLDEQF
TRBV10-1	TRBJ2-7	ASRYLLRRGKYSYEQY
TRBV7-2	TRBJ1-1	ASSLSTGEAF
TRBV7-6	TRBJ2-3	ASKRGRGGDTDTQY
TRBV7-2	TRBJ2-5	ASSYYRGMGETQY
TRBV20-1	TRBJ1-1	SAAQGGNTEAF
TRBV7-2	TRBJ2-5	ASSLAGTGGQETQY
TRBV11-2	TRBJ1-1	ASSLSRQFTEAF
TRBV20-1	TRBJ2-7	SARAPASIYEQY
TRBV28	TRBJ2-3	ASSLWDTQY
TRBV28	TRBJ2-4	ASSPRGLTYIQY
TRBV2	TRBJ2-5	ASSGVLGETQY
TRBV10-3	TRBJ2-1	AISESGTGSNEQF
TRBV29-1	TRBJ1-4	SVGTGSNQKLF
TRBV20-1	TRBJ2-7	SARDWLLAGEGYEQY
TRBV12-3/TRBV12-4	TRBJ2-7	ASSSGTGAVEYEQY
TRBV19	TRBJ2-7	ASSTPLDRDGTYEQY
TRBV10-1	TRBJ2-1	ASSESGYNEQF
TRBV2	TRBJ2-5	ASRGSGETQY
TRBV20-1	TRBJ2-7	SAPRRETYEQY
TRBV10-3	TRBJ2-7	AILAVRALTYEQY
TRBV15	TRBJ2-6	ATSNGGSGANVLT